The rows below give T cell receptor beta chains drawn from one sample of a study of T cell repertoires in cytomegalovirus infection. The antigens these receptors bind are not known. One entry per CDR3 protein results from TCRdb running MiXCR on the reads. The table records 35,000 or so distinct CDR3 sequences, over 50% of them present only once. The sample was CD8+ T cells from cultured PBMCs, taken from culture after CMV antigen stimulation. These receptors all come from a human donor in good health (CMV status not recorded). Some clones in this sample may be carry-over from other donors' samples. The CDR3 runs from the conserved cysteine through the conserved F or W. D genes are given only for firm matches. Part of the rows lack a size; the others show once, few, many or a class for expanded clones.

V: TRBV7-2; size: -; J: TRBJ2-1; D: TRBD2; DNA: TGTGCCAGCAGCTTAAGGCCCGCCGGCCTGTCGGGGGGCAATGAGCAGTTCTTC; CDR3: CASSLRPAGLSGGNEQFF
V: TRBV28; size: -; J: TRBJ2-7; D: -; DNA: TGTGCCAGCAGTTTATGGGACGGCTACGAGCAGTACTTC; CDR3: CASSLWDGYEQYF
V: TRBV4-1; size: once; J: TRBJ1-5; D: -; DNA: TGCGCCAGCAGCCAAGATGAGAGGATCTATAGCAATCAGCCCCAGCATTTT; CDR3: CASSQDERIYSNQPQHF
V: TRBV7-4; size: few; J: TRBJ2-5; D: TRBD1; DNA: TGTGCCAGCATCCACCGGGACAGGGGTTCAGAGACCCAGTACTTC; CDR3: CASIHRDRGSETQYF
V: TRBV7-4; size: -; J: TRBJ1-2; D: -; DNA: TGTGCCAGCAGCTCTCCGGGACAAGGTTTCAATGGCTACACCTTC; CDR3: CASSSPGQGFNGYTF
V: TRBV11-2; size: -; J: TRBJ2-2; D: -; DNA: TGTGCCAGCAGCTTAGTAACCACCGGGGAGCTGTTTTTT; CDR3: CASSLVTTGELFF
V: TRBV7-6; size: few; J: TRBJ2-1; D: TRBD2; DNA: TGTGCCAGCAGCCGGACGGGAGCGGGAGAATGGTACAATGAGCAGTTCTTC; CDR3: CASSRTGAGEWYNEQFF
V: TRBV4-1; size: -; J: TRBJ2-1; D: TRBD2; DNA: TGTGCCAGCAGCCCCCCGACTAGCGGGAGTAATGAGCAGTTCTTC; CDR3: CASSPPTSGSNEQFF
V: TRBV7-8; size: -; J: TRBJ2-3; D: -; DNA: TGTGCCAGCAGCTTAGGGATGGCAGGGCGGGTAGATACGCAGTATTTT; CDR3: CASSLGMAGRVDTQYF
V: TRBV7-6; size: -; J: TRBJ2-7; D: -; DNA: TGTGCCAGCAGCCCCGTACGCACCTACGAGCAGTACTTC; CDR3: CASSPVRTYEQYF
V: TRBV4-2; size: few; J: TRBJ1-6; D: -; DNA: TGTGCCAGCAGCCGGACTACAGGGATCACCTATAATTCACCCCTCCACTTT; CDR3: CASSRTTGITYNSPLHF
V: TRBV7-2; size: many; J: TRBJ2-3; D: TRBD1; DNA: TGTGCCAGCAGCTTAAGACAGGGCCCAGATACGCAGTATTTT; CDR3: CASSLRQGPDTQYF
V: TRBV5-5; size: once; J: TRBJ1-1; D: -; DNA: TGTGCCAGCAGCCTCAACCACCTACAGGGCGGTGGCACTGAAGCTTCCTTT; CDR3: CASSLNHLQGGGTEASF
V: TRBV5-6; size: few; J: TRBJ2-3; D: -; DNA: TGTGCCAGCAGCTTGAGGGCATATACGCAGTATTTT; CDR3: CASSLRAYTQYF
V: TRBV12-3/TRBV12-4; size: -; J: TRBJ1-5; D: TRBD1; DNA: TGTGCCAGCAGAAACGGACAGGCAAATCAGCCCCAGCATTTT; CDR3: CASRNGQANQPQHF
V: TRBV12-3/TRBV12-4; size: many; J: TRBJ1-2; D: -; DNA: TGTGCCAGCAGTCCGAACCGGGCCCCTTATGGCTACACCTTC; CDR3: CASSPNRAPYGYTF
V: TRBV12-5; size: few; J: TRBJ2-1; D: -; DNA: TGTGCTAGTGGGGTAAACTACAATGAGCAGTTCTTC; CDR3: CASGVNYNEQFF
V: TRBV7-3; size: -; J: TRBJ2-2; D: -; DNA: TGTGCCAGCAGCGGGAGCGGGGAGCTGTTTTTT; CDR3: CASSGSGELFF
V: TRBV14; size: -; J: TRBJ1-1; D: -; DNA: TGTGCCAGCAGCCAAGGGGGGCCCCCTATGAACACTGAAGCTTTCTTT; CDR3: CASSQGGPPMNTEAFF
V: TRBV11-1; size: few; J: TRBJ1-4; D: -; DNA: TGTGCCAGCAGCCCCGGGACCGCAACTAATGAAAAACTGTTTTTT; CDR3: CASSPGTATNEKLFF
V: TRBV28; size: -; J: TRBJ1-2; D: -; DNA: TGTGCCAGCAGGCCCCGGGCTGGCTACACCTTC; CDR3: CASRPRAGYTF
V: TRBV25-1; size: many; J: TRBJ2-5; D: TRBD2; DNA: TGTGCCAGCAGCCCGGGGGGGACCCAGTACTTC; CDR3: CASSPGGTQYF
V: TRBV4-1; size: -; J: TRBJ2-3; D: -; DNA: TGCGCCAGCAGCCACCGCCCCGGGACTCCTAATCCAGATACGCAGTATTTT; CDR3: CASSHRPGTPNPDTQYF
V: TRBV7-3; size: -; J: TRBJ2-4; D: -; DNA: TGTGCCAGCAGCTTATACGGCAACGCCAAAAACATTCAGTACTTC; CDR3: CASSLYGNAKNIQYF
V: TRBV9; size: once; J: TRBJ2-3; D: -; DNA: TGTGCCAGCAGCGGTAGCCCGGAGGGTGAGCCAGATACGCAGTATTTT; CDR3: CASSGSPEGEPDTQYF
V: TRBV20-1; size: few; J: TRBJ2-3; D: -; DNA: TGCAGTGCTAGGTCCAGTAGCACAGATACGCAGTATTTT; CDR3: CSARSSSTDTQYF
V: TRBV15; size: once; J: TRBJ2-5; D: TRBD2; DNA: TGTGCCACCAGCAGAGATTTTAGCGGGGGAGAGACCCAGTACTTC; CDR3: CATSRDFSGGETQYF
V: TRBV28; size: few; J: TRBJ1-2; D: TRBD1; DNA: TGTGCCAGCAGTGACCCGGGACAGGGGGAGGATGGCTACACCTTC; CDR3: CASSDPGQGEDGYTF
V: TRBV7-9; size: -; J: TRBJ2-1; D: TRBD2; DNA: TGTGCCAGCAGCCCCCTCGGACTAGTGGGGAGGAATGAGCAGTTCTTC; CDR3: CASSPLGLVGRNEQFF
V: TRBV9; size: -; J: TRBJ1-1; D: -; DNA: TGTGCCAGCAGCGTAGATCCCGGACAGAATGAAGCTTTCTTT; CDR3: CASSVDPGQNEAFF
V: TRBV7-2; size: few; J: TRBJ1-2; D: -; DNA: TGTGCCAGCAGCTCACTACTGGAGGGAAACTATGGCTACACCTTC; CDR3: CASSSLLEGNYGYTF
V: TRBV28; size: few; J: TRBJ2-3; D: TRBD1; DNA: TGTGCCAGCAGTTCCACTGACAGGGGAACAGATACGCAGTATTTT; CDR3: CASSSTDRGTDTQYF
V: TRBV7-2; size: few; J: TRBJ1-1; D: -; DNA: TGTGCCAGCTTAGATTCTAGGGGCTCGAACACTGAAGCTTTCTTT; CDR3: CASLDSRGSNTEAFF
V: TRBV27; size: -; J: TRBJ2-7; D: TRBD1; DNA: TGTGCCAGCAGCGCTGCCGGGACAGGGTTCTACGAGCAGTACTTC; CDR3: CASSAAGTGFYEQYF
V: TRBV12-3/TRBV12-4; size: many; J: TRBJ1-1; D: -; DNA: TGTGCCAGCAGTTTGCGCCGGGGGATGAACACTGAAGCTTTCTTT; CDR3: CASSLRRGMNTEAFF
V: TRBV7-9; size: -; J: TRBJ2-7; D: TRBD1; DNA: TGTGCCAGCAGCTTAGTAGGGGACAGCTACGAGCAGTACTTC; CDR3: CASSLVGDSYEQYF